This TCR beta chain was captured by sequencing in a study of cytomegalovirus exposure and HLA in healthy donors. Study results and caveats: In vitro checks showed that a few CMV-associated chains really do target CMV antigens. Analysis performed later found more than 15,000 TCR beta sequences associated with HLA alleles at 0.05 false discovery rate. Immune exposure information comprised only CMV serostatus. The authors later found HLA-associated TCR beta chains more clonally expanded than equally common others.

Amplification used 60 Vbeta primers and 13 Jbeta primers. The assay was immunoSEQ multiplex PCR, and TCRdb's table has in-frame clones only and misses some. This table has approximately 110,000 clones, about 59% appearing once. In the case of this clone: The antigen is unknown.

The CDR3 spans 13 residues. Trimming cost V 0 bases and J 13 bases, with 16 bases left between them. Germline lookup yields CDR1 GTSNPN and CDR2 SVGIG (reference sequence). The chain uses TRBV30 and TRBJ2-1; D perhaps matches TRBD2 (5 bases). Sequenced sample: PBMCs. The sequence came from a young man in good health and CMV-seropositive. CDR3: CAWSVRGPVPQFF. The CDR3 bases are TGTGCCTGGAGTGTACGGGGTCCCGTTCCCCAGTTCTTC.